This TCR beta chain was sequenced during a study of molecular identifiers for immune sequencing clone quantification. TCRdb redid the calling of the PCR reads with MiXCR, one entry per CDR3 protein. In the table there are some 650,000 distinct CDR3 sequences, just under 20% of which are singletons. This clonotype occurred many times. Naive CD8 T cells, phenotype CD8+CD4-CCR7+CD45RA+, were sorted. The clonotype was recovered from a human donor in good health. Some libraries in this study had Jurkat cell RNA spiked in. The source material was naive CD8+ T cells from blood, with Jurkat cell RNA spiked in. Noted subset: FACS-sorted CD8+CD4-CCR7+CD45RA+ naive T cells.

The CDR3 loop reads CSARDYNAARTDTQYF. Here the CDR3 DNA reads TGCAGTGCTAGAGACTACAATGCCGCTCGCACAGATACGCAGTATTTT. The V and J genes are TRBV20-1 and TRBJ2-3; no clear D. Germline CDR1 DFQATT, CDR2 SNEGSKA (reference sequence). This CDR3 contains 16 residues. Deletions cut 0 bases from V and 1 base from J, with 14 bases between.